The source of this TCR beta chain is a study of tumor-infiltrating lymphocytes in localized non-small cell lung cancer. Study summary: Several tumor histologies, both smoking statuses, and some post-neoadjuvant chemotherapy samples were included. The study's findings and limits: Each assay used a separate piece of the same tissue.

This clone was detected a few times. The antigen is undetermined. The protocol was immunoSEQ multiplex PCR, while the TCRdb copy is restricted to in-frame clones and leaves out a portion. The sample includes 16,000 or so clones, over 70% of them seen just once. Trimming pared 0 bases from V and 2 bases from J, leaving 8 bases between. Germline V gene data show CDR1 as SGHNT and CDR2 as YYREEE (reference sequence). This CDR3 region has 14 residues. This clonotype originated in a human donor with non-small cell lung cancer. This chain uses TRBV5-4 with TRBJ2-5, with a tentative D call TRBD2 (5 bases). Sequenced: lung tumor tissue. DNA for the CDR3: TGTGCCAGCAGCTTGGCGGGGAAACAAGAGACCCAGTACTTC. It specifies CASSLAGKQETQYF. The whole variable domain, filled in from reference TRBV5-4 and TRBJ2-5, reads ETGVTQSPTHLIKTRGQQVTLRCSSQSGHNTVSWYQQALGQGPQFIFQYYREEENGRGNFPPRFSGLQFPNYSSELNVNALELDDSALYLCASSLAGKQETQYFGPGTRLLVL.